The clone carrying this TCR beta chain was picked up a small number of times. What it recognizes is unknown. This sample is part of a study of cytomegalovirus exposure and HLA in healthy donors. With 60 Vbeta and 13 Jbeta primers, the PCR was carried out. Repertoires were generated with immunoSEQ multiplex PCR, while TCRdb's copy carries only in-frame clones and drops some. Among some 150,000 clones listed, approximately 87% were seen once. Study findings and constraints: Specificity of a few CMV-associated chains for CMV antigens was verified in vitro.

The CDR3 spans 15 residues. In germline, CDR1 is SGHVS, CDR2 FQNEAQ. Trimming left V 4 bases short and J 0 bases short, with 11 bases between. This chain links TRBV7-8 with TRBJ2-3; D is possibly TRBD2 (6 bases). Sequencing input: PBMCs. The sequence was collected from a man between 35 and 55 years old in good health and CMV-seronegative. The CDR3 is CASSSDGTSTDTQYF. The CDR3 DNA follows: TGTGCCAGCAGCTCGGACGGGACTAGCACAGATACGCAGTATTTT.